Below, 29 T cell receptor beta chains from the same sample are listed, as sequenced in a study of Ad26.COV2.S vaccination and SARS-CoV-2 variants. The table came from immunoSEQ multiplex PCR; TCRdb's copy has only in-frame clones and leaves some out. The table records 300,000 to 500,000 clones, 88% of them present only once. Treatment denoted: 15 to 20 received Ad26.COV2.S at low or high dose, single or two shots; 5 received placebo; per-sample allocation not given. Collection of samples fell on day 63 after the first vaccine or placebo injection. Sequenced material: peripheral blood, taken in a trial of Ad26.COV2.S vaccine versus placebo. These receptors all stem from a person between 18 and 65 years old who received the Ad26.COV2.S COVID-19 vaccine or a placebo.

V gene TRBV6-2 or TRBV6-3 combines with J gene TRBJ1-1; D is possibly TRBD1 (5 bases). This CDR3 spans 15 amino acids. Germline CDR1 is MNHEY and CDR2 is SVGEGT. V lost 5 bases to trimming and J lost 10 bases, with 23 bases between them. This CDR3 reads CASSTKTVIHDRAFF. CDR3 in DNA: TGTGCCAGCAGTACCAAGACAGTAATCCACGATAGAGCTTTCTTT.

The genes are TRBV6-1 and TRBJ2-1; D perhaps matches TRBD1 (6 bases). The germline V and J ends were trimmed by 2 bases and 7 bases, with 18 bases remaining between them. CDR1 MNHNS and CDR2 SASEGT come from the germline V gene. CDR3 length: 16 residues. The CDR3 DNA reads TGTGCCAGCAGTGAACTTTGGACAGTACGTTTTAATGAGCAGTTCTTC. It is translated as CASSELWTVRFNEQFF.

This clone appeared a single time. CDR3 bases: TGTGCCAGCAGCTTGGTGGGGGACAGGAACGGGAGATATGGCTACACCTTC. Amino acid sequence: CASSLVGDRNGRYGYTF. The chain is built from TRBV5-6 and TRBJ1-2; TRBD1 matches 8 bases. This CDR3 has 17 amino acids. Germline V gene data show CDR1 as SGHDT and CDR2 as YYEEEE. The J segment lost 5 bases and the V segment lost 0 bases, leaving 12 bases of the junction unmatched. Using reference TRBV5-6 and TRBJ1-2 for the parts outside the CDR3, the full variable domain is DAGVTQSPTHLIKTRGQQVTLRCSPKSGHDTVSWYQQALGQGPQFIFQYYEEEERQRGNFPDRFSGHQFPNYSSELNVNALLLGDSALYLCASSLVGDRNGRYGYTFGSGTRLTVV.

The V gene is TRBV4-2, the J gene TRBJ1-6; D remains unclear. V was cut by 2 bases and J by 9 bases, with 14 bases left in between. The length of the CDR3 is 15 residues. Germline V gene data show CDR1 as LGHNA and CDR2 as YNFKEQ. CDR3 sequence (DNA): TGTGCCAGCAGCCAAAGTGGGTTGATCCGTTCACCCCTCCACTTT. Protein product: CASSQSGLIRSPLHF.

The genes are TRBV5-1 and TRBJ2-6; tentatively, D is TRBD2 (6 bases). CDR3 length: 16 amino acids. CDR1 and CDR2 from the germline V gene are SGHRS and YFSETQ. V lost 0 bases and J lost 3, with 10 bases in between. The CDR3 DNA reads as TGCGCCAGCAGCTTGGCCGGGAGTGGTGGGGCCAACGTCCTGACTTTC. It codes for CASSLAGSGGANVLTF. Full variable domain (remainder filled in from reference TRBV5-1 and TRBJ2-6): KAGVTQTPRYLIKTRGQQVTLSCSPISGHRSVSWYQQTPGQGLQFLFEYFSETQRNKGNFPGRFSGRQFSNSRSEMNVSTLELGDSALYLCASSLAGSGGANVLTFGAGSRLTVL.

The genes are TRBV3-1 (or the pseudogene TRBV3-2) and TRBJ2-2; 7 positions agree with TRBD2. With V trimmed by 4 bases and J by 7 bases, 9 bases remained unmatched. This CDR3 region has 15 residues. CDR1 and CDR2 from the germline V gene are LGHDT and YNNKEL (reference sequence). The CDR3 nucleotides read TGTGCCAGCAGCCGTTTGAACGCGGGGGTCGGGGAGCTGTTTTTT. Protein: CASSRLNAGVGELFF.

This clone appeared a single time. The CDR3 protein is CASSLGQGDEKLFF. CDR3 DNA sequence: TGTGCCAGCAGCTTGGGACAGGGTGATGAAAAACTGTTTTTT. V is TRBV5-4 and J is TRBJ1-4; 7 bases fit TRBD1. The V gene's germline CDR1 is SGHNT and CDR2 YYREEE (reference sequence). Losses at the gene ends were 0 bases for V and 6 bases for J; bases not matched to a gene: 2. This CDR3 contains 14 residues.

The chain couples TRBV6-1 to TRBJ2-7; D tentatively fits TRBD1 or TRBD2 (5 bases each). The CDR3 covers 13 residues. Germline V gene sequence: CDR1 MNHNS, CDR2 SASEGT. The V end was cut by 5 bases, the J end by 1 base, with 9 bases between. The CDR3 protein is CASSYEGSYEQYF. CDR3 nucleotide sequence: TGTGCCAGCAGTTATGAGGGGTCCTACGAGCAGTACTTC.

V is TRBV20-1 and J is TRBJ2-1; perhaps TRBD1 as D (5 bases). The germline gives CDR1 DFQATT, CDR2 SNEGSKA (reference sequence). This CDR3 has 13 amino acids. Deletions cut 3 bases from V and 2 bases from J, with 8 bases between. CDR3 sequence: CSASGRAYNEQFF. CDR3 nucleotides: TGCAGTGCTAGTGGCAGGGCCTACAATGAGCAGTTCTTC.

This clone was seen a single time. This chain links TRBV5-5 with TRBJ2-1; D is possibly TRBD2 (6 bases). V shed 5 bases and J shed 6 bases, with 9 bases lying between them. The CDR3 totals 12 residues. Per the germline V gene, CDR1 is SGHKS and CDR2 is YYEKEE (reference sequence). The CDR3 loop reads CASSGGTNEQFF. CDR3 DNA sequence: TGTGCCAGCAGTGGAGGGACCAATGAGCAGTTCTTC.

The table lists this clone with a few counts. The genes are TRBV7-9 and TRBJ2-2, with D perhaps TRBD1 (6 bases). V was shortened by 5 bases and J by 4 bases, with 11 bases between the two germline ends. In germline, CDR1 is SEHNR, CDR2 FQNEAQ (reference sequence). The CDR3 has 14 amino acids. DNA for the CDR3: TGTGCCAGCAGCCTTACAGGGCTCACCGGGGAGCTGTTTTTT. This sequence encodes CASSLTGLTGELFF.

The rearrangement joins TRBV5-5 to TRBJ1-3, with a weak D call TRBD1 (5 bases). This CDR3 contains 15 residues. V gave up 2 bases and J gave up 0 bases, with 9 bases separating them. Per the germline V gene, CDR1 is SGHKS and CDR2 is YYEKEE (reference sequence). CDR3 loop: CASSLKDISGNTIYF. The CDR3 bases are TGTGCCAGCAGCTTAAAGGACATCTCTGGAAACACCATATATTTT.

J is TRBJ2-5 and V is TRBV10-3; D gene uncertain. The germline V gene has CDR1 ENHRY and CDR2 SYGVKD. V lost 0 bases and J 5 bases, leaving 10 bases between the germline ends. This CDR3 contains 14 residues. CDR3 DNA sequence: TGTGCCATCAGTGAGTCGGTGTTAGCTGAGACCCAGTACTTC. Amino acids: CAISESVLAETQYF.

The chain joins TRBV6-1 to TRBJ1-1; possibly TRBD1 for D (6 bases). Deletions cut 0 bases from V and 8 bases from J, with 7 bases between. The CDR3 is made up of 12 amino acids. Germline-derived CDR1 and CDR2 are MNHNS and SASEGT. DNA of the CDR3: TGTGCCAGCAGTGAAGCACAGGGAGAAGCTTTCTTT. It encodes CASSEAQGEAFF.

V and J are TRBV30 and TRBJ1-5; the D gene is possibly TRBD1 (5 bases). The CDR3 spans 16 residues. The V and J ends lost 3 bases and 9 bases respectively, with 24 bases between them. Per germline, CDR1 GTSNPN and CDR2 SVGIG (reference sequence). The CDR3 nucleotides are TGTGCCTGGAGCTTCGCAGGGAGTTCCTCCACAGGGCCCCAGCATTTT. It codes for CAWSFAGSSSTGPQHF.

The CDR3 DNA is TGTGCCAGCAGCTGCCTGGGACTAGCAGTCGAGCAGTACTTC. It codes for CASSCLGLAVEQYF. This sequence joins TRBV12-1 and TRBJ2-7; the table's TRBD2 call for D was not verified on the DNA. TRBV12-1 is annotated as a pseudogene. The CDR3 is made up of 14 amino acids.

This chain joins TRBV6-5 and TRBJ2-7; D tentatively reads TRBD1 or TRBD2 (5 bases each). V lost 0 bases and J 6 bases, leaving 9 bases between the germline ends. Germline CDR1 MNHEY, CDR2 SVGAGI. The CDR3 extends over 13 amino acids. This chain's CDR3 is CASSYSRGAEQYF. The CDR3, as DNA: TGTGCCAGCAGTTACTCCCGAGGGGCCGAGCAGTACTTC.

This clone has just one count. The chain combines TRBV24-1 with TRBJ2-2, with 10 bases aligning to TRBD2. The CDR3 contains 15 residues. In germline, CDR1 is KGHDR, CDR2 SFDVKD. Trimming removed 12 bases from V and 7 bases from J; junction bases left unmatched: 13. This CDR3 is CADEERGGDIGELFF. The CDR3 DNA reads as TGTGCCGACGAAGAGCGGGGGGGCGATATCGGGGAGCTGTTTTTT.

The rearrangement links TRBV12-3 or TRBV12-4 to TRBJ1-2; 7 bases map to TRBD1. CDR3 length equals 13 residues. The ends lost 1 base at V and 8 bases at J; junction bases unmatched: 4. CDR3: CASSLGQGGGYTF. The CDR3 bases are TGTGCCAGCAGTTTAGGACAGGGTGGCGGCTACACCTTC.

The chain joins TRBV30 to TRBJ1-2, with TRBD1 identical over 7 bases. Germline CDR1 is GTSNPN and CDR2 is SVGIG (reference sequence). Losses at the gene ends were 1 base for V and 4 bases for J; bases not matched to a gene: 3. CDR3 length: 13 amino acids. CDR3 protein: CAWSAGQLYGYTF. CDR3 DNA sequence: TGTGCCTGGAGTGCGGGACAGCTCTATGGCTACACCTTC.

This chain joins TRBV7-8 and TRBJ2-1; D might be TRBD2 (5 bases). V was cut by 5 bases and J by 8 bases, with 13 bases left in between. This CDR3 is 13 amino acids long. Per germline, CDR1 SGHVS and CDR2 FQNEAQ. Written as DNA, the CDR3 is TGTGCCAGCAGCAGCTACAGAGGGCATGAGCAGTTCTTC. This encodes CASSSYRGHEQFF. Combining the CDR3 with reference TRBV7-8 and TRBJ2-1 gives the whole variable domain GAGVSQSPRYKVAKRGQDVALRCDPISGHVSLFWYQQALGQGPEFLTYFQNEAQLDKSGLPSDRFFAERPEGSVSTLKIQRTQQEDSAVYLCASSSYRGHEQFFGPGTRLTVL.

The chain carries TRBV7-2 and TRBJ1-4, with D possibly matching TRBD1 (5 bases). The CDR3 has 14 amino acids. Trimming took 5 bases from V and 3 from J, leaving 10 bases between them. Germline CDR1 is SGHTA and CDR2 is FQGNSA. CDR3 protein: CASSVDRANEKLFF. The CDR3 DNA follows: TGTGCCAGCAGCGTAGACAGAGCTAATGAAAAACTGTTTTTT.

CDR3 residues: CATSDAEGGNIQYF. As DNA, the CDR3 is TGTGCCACCAGTGATGCGGAAGGAGGAAACATTCAGTACTTC. The chain has TRBV24-1 and TRBJ2-4; possibly TRBD2 for D (5 bases). V was trimmed by 3 bases and J by 6 bases, leaving 11 bases between them. The CDR3 covers 14 residues. Germline CDR1 KGHDR, CDR2 SFDVKD.

This clone was counted a single time. V is TRBV4-1 and J is TRBJ1-4; no definite D call. CDR3 size: 18 residues. Germline CDR1 MGHRA, CDR2 YSYEKL. V lost 3 bases, J lost 3 bases, and 20 bases lay in between. The CDR3 is CASSQKTYSRAPNEKLFF. The CDR3 DNA follows: TGCGCCAGCAGCCAGAAGACCTACAGTAGGGCCCCTAATGAAAAACTGTTTTTT.

The V call is TRBV11-2, the J call TRBJ2-2; D perhaps matches TRBD1 (5 bases). V dropped 5 bases and J dropped 4 bases, with 17 bases sitting between them. The germline V gene has CDR1 SGHAT and CDR2 FQNNGV. The CDR3 runs 16 residues. The CDR3 DNA reads as TGTGCCAGCAGCGCCTGGGGTCAGGGCACCACCGGGGAGCTGTTTTTT. It encodes CASSAWGQGTTGELFF.

V is TRBV10-3 and J is TRBJ2-7, with 8 bases lining up with TRBD2. The CDR3 is 17 residues long. Trimming took 0 bases from V and 7 from J; bases not matched to a gene: 14. Germline V gene sequence: CDR1 ENHRY, CDR2 SYGVKD. CDR3 nucleotides: TGTGCCATCAGTGAGTCGAATGGTGGCGGGGGGAGGTCGGAGCAGTACTTC. Protein product: CAISESNGGGGRSEQYF.

The chain recombines TRBV29-1 with TRBJ1-1; D perhaps matches TRBD1 (6 bases). The CDR3 runs 12 residues. The V end lost 7 bases, the J end lost 5 bases, and 14 bases lay between the germline ends. Germline-derived CDR1 and CDR2 are SQVTM and ANQGSEA. CDR3 sequence (DNA): TGCAGCGCCAAGGGGGTGGCGACTGAAGCTTTCTTT. Protein product: CSAKGVATEAFF.

The chain couples TRBV7-2 to TRBJ2-1, with a tentative D call TRBD2 (6 bases). This CDR3 has 12 amino acids. The V gene's germline CDR1 is SGHTA and CDR2 FQGNSA. The V and J ends lost 3 bases and 13 bases respectively, with 13 bases between them. The CDR3 sequence: CASSLAGGGQFF. CDR3 sequence (DNA): TGTGCCAGCAGCTTGGCTGGGGGAGGTCAGTTCTTC. Drawing the rest from reference TRBV7-2 and TRBJ2-1, the complete variable domain is GAGVSQSPSNKVTEKGKDVELRCDPISGHTALYWYRQSLGQGLEFLIYFQGNSAPDKSGLPSDRFSAERTGGSVSTLTIQRTQQEDSAVYLCASSLAGGGQFFGPGTRLTVL.

The chain couples TRBV5-1 to TRBJ2-1; D not certain. The CDR3 runs 14 residues. V lost 2 bases, J lost 4 bases, and 10 bases lay in between. Germline CDR1 is SGHRS and CDR2 is YFSETQ. The CDR3 DNA reads as TGCGCCAGCAGCTTAGGCTTCCGATACAATGAGCAGTTCTTC. This sequence encodes CASSLGFRYNEQFF.